The sequence of this T cell receptor (beta chain) was determined in a study of blood T cells in healthy people across ages. The V end lost 0 bases, the J end lost 7 bases, and 9 bases lay between the germline ends. The CDR3 totals 13 residues. Germline CDR1 reads LGHNA; CDR2 reads YNFKEQ. The authors ran a second PCR of 7 to 11 cycles using a sample-barcoded 5' primer and a J-beta primer mix. One entry per CDR3 protein results from TCRdb running MiXCR on the 5' RACE reads. This sample has hundreds of thousands of distinct CDR3 sequences, with under 70% found just once. The chain carries TRBV4-2 and TRBJ1-2; D is ambiguous. The sequence was obtained from a man in his 60s in good health. Source material: blood. CDR3: CASSQENSRGYTF. The CDR3 region has the DNA TGTGCCAGCAGCCAAGAAAACAGCCGTGGCTACACCTTC.